These T cell receptor beta chains were read from a single sample in a study of cytomegalovirus exposure and HLA in healthy donors. Measured with immunoSEQ multiplex PCR; TCRdb has only the in-frame clones, and not every one. The profile covers about 140,000 clones, with approximately 82% appearing a single time and roughly 1.4% taken by the ten largest. Sequenced sample: PBMCs. These receptors originate from a young man in good health and CMV-seropositive. CDR3s include the opening cysteine and the closing phenylalanine or tryptophan. D genes are given only for firm matches. Some rows mark clone size as missing; the rest say once, few, many or name a class of expanded clone.

J | V | size | D | DNA | CDR3
TRBJ2-3 | TRBV27 | once | . | TGTGCCAGCAGTTTAGGTGGGACTAGCACAGATACGCAGTATTTT | CASSLGGTSTDTQYF
TRBJ2-2 | TRBV29-1 | . | . | TGCAGCGCCCTTGGGGGGAGGGAGCTGTTTTTT | CSALGGRELFF
TRBJ2-7 | TRBV11-1 | . | TRBD1 | TGTGCCAGCAGCTTCCGGACAGGGGTGGACGAGCAGTACTTC | CASSFRTGVDEQYF
TRBJ2-7 | TRBV28 | . | TRBD1 | TGTGCCAGCAGTTTCAGGGGGATCTCCTACGAGCAGTACTTC | CASSFRGISYEQYF
TRBJ1-5 | TRBV2 | . | TRBD1 | TGTGCCAGCAGCGACAGGGGCAATCAGCCCCAGCATTTT | CASSDRGNQPQHF
TRBJ1-1 | TRBV27 | once | . | TGTGCCAGCAGTTCAAATTACAGGTCTTCAGCTTTCTTT | CASSSNYRSSAFF
TRBJ2-2 | TRBV27 | . | TRBD2 | TGTGCCAGCAGGAGGACTAGCGCGAACACCGGGGAGTTGTTTTTT | CASRRTSANTGELFF
TRBJ1-2 | TRBV5-5 | . | TRBD1 | TGTGCCAGCAGCTTATCCGGGACAGGGTATGGCTACACCTTC | CASSLSGTGYGYTF
TRBJ2-7 | TRBV19 | . | TRBD1 | TGTGCCAGTAAACGTGGAGTCGCAGGGGGCGCCGAGCAGTACTTC | CASKRGVAGGAEQYF
TRBJ2-7 | TRBV7-3 | . | TRBD2 | TGTGCCAGCAGCTCCGGGGGAGGGTCGGGGTACGAGCAGTACTTC | CASSSGGGSGYEQYF
TRBJ2-3 | TRBV2 | . | . | TGTGCCAGCAGCGATAGGGTGACAGCAGGTACGCAGTATTTT | CASSDRVTAGTQYF
TRBJ2-7 | TRBV19 | . | . | TGTGCCAGTAGTATGGAGAATAGAGACTACGAGCAGTACTTC | CASSMENRDYEQYF
TRBJ1-3 | TRBV28 | . | TRBD1 | TGTGCCAGCAGTTTCCCACAGGGGGCCGGAAACACCATATATTTT | CASSFPQGAGNTIYF
TRBJ1-4 | TRBV7-9 | . | . | TGTGCCAGCAGCTTAGGAGGGACTAATGAAAAACTGTTTTTT | CASSLGGTNEKLFF
TRBJ2-5 | TRBV5-5 | . | . | TGTGCCAGCAGCTTGGCGGAGGAGACCCAGTACTTC | CASSLAEETQYF
TRBJ2-6 | TRBV7-2 | . | . | TGTGCCAGCAGCCCCCGACAGGCGCTGAGCTCTGGGGCCAACGTCCTGACTTTC | CASSPRQALSSGANVLTF
TRBJ1-1 | TRBV18 | once | . | TGTGCCAGCTCACCACGGGACACTTTGAACACTGAAGCTTTCTTT | CASSPRDTLNTEAFF
TRBJ1-2 | TRBV6-1 | . | . | TGTGCCAGCAGTCCAACAGGAAACACTAACTATGGCTACACCTTC | CASSPTGNTNYGYTF
TRBJ2-7 | TRBV2 | . | . | TGTGCCAGCAGCGAGCCGAGCTCCTACGAGCAGTACTTC | CASSEPSSYEQYF
TRBJ2-3 | TRBV7-8 | . | TRBD1 | TGTGCCAGCAGCGCGACAGGGGCTGAAAGCACAGATACGCAGTATTTT | CASSATGAESTDTQYF
TRBJ1-2 | TRBV5-1 | . | . | TGCGCCAGCAGCTTGTTTTCCGTCGGCTATGGCTACACCTTC | CASSLFSVGYGYTF
TRBJ1-1 | TRBV2 | . | . | TGTGCCAGCAGGGGACCCGGGACACCGAACACTGAAGCTTTCTTT | CASRGPGTPNTEAFF
TRBJ2-3 | TRBV7-9 | . | . | TGTGCCAGCAGCTTTCGGGGAGAAGGCACAGATACGCAGTATTTT | CASSFRGEGTDTQYF
TRBJ2-1 | TRBV20-1 | . | . | TGCAGTGCTAGGAGATCGGAGCCGCAGTTCTTC | CSARRSEPQFF
TRBJ2-3 | TRBV6-1 | . | TRBD1 | TGTGCCAGCAGTGGTCCCGGGACAGGATCATGGGTAACAGATACGCAGTATTTT | CASSGPGTGSWVTDTQYF
TRBJ1-3 | TRBV15 | . | . | TGTGCCACCAGCAGAGAGGGCGGAAACACCATATATTTT | CATSREGGNTIYF
TRBJ2-3 | TRBV18 | . | TRBD2 | TGTGCCAGCTCACCCCTCCGGGGCGGGAGGAGCCCAGATACGCAGTATTTT | CASSPLRGGRSPDTQYF
TRBJ2-2 | TRBV29-1 | . | TRBD1 | TGCAGCGTTGTTGGACAGGGGGCAGGAACCGGGGAGCTGTTTTTT | CSVVGQGAGTGELFF
TRBJ2-5 | TRBV7-9 | . | TRBD2 | TGTGCCAGCAGCTTGAGTAGCGGGGGAGAGACCCAGTACTTC | CASSLSSGGETQYF
TRBJ1-6 | TRBV6-5 | . | . | TGTGCCAGCAGTTACAGAGACAGCAATTCACCCCTCCACTTT | CASSYRDSNSPLHF